This T cell receptor beta chain was identified in a study of blood T cell repertoires in COVID-19. Study context: COVID-19 samples from acute and convalescent phases originated in the United States, Italy and Spain.

The germline V and J ends were trimmed by 5 bases and 0 bases, with 14 bases remaining between them. Per the germline V gene, CDR1 is SEHNR and CDR2 is FQNEAQ (reference sequence). The CDR3 contains 15 residues. Only in-frame clones appear in the TCRdb table, and some are missing; sequencing was by immunoSEQ multiplex PCR. Of 35,000 to 50,000 clones listed, over 65% are singletons. The receptor was derived from a man at least 80 years old with acute or convalescent COVID-19. Sequencing was carried out using peripheral blood. The V gene is TRBV7-9, the J gene TRBJ2-7, with D possibly being TRBD2 (6 bases). The CDR3 nucleotides read TGTGCCAGCAGCCCCTGGGGGAGGAGCTCCTACGAGCAGTACTTC. It yields the protein CASSPWGRSSYEQYF.